This TCR beta chain was found in a study of long-term antiretroviral therapy in people with HIV. The length of the CDR3 is 14 residues. Germline V gives CDR1 SNHLY, CDR2 FYNNEI. The V and J ends lost 11 bases and 0 bases respectively, with 17 bases between them. Survey-level resolution applied to immunoSEQ assay v3.0. The repertoire was sequenced with immunoSEQ multiplex PCR; TCRdb's copy has only in-frame clones and lacks some. This sample has tens of thousands of clones, with around 82% found just once. Regarding this clone: Its specificity is not known.

Study-level findings and limits: Regardless of time point, clones expanded before ART dominated the repertoire. Post-ART diversity increased but stayed below transplant donor controls. No data were available on ART adherence, viral resistance or therapy changes.

Sample: unsorted PBMCs, taken 3 years after starting antiretroviral therapy. The V call is TRBV2, the J call TRBJ2-7; TRBD1 might be the D (6 bases). The TCR was taken from a man between 40 and 49 years old with HIV. The CDR3 protein is CAVMGQGTSYEQYF. CDR3 in DNA: TGTGCCGTAATGGGTCAGGGGACCTCCTACGAGCAGTACTTC. Complete variable domain (other parts from reference TRBV2 and TRBJ2-7): EPEVTQTPSHQVTQMGQEVILRCVPISNHLYFYWYRQILGQKVEFLVSFYNNEISEKSEIFDDQFSVERPDGSNFTLKIRSTKLEDSAMYFCAVMGQGTSYEQYFGPGTRLTVT.